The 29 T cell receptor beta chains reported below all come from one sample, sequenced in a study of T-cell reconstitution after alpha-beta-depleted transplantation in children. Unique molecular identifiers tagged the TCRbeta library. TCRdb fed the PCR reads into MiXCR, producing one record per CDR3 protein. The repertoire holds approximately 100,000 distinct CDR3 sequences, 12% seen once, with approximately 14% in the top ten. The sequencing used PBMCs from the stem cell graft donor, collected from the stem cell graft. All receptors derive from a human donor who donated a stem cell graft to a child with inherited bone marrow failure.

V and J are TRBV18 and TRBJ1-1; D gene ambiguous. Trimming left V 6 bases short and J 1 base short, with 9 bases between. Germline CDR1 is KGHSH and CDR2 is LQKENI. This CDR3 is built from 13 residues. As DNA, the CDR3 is TGTGCCAGCTCCGACACCCAGAACACTGAAGCTTTCTTT. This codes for CASSDTQNTEAFF.

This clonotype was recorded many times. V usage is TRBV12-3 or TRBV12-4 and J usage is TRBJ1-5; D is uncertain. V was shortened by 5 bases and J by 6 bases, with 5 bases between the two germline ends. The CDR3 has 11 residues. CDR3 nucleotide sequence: TGTGCCAGCAGTCAAGGTCAGCCCCAGCATTTT. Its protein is CASSQGQPQHF.

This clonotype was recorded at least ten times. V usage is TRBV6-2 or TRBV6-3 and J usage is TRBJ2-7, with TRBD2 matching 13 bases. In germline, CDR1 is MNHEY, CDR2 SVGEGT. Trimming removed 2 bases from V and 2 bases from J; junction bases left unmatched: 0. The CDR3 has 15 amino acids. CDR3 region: CASSYGTSGTYEQYF. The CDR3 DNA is TGTGCCAGCAGTTACGGGACTAGCGGGACCTACGAGCAGTACTTC.

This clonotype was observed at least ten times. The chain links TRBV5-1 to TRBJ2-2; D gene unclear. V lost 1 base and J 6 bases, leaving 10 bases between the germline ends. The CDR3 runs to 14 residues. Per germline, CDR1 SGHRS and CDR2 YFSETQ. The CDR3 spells CASSLKTHPGELFF. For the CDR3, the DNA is TGCGCCAGCAGCTTGAAGACTCACCCCGGGGAGCTGTTTTTT.

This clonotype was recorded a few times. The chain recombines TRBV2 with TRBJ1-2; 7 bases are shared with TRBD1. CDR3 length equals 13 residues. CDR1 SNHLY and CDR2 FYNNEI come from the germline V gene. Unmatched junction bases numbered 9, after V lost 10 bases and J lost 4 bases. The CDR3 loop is CATGTEKGYGYTF. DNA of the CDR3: TGTGCCACAGGGACAGAAAAAGGCTATGGCTACACCTTC.

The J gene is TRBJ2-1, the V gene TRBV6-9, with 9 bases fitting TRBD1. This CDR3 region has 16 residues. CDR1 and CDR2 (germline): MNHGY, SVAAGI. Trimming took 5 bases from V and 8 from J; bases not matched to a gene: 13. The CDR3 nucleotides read TGTGCCAGCAGTCCAACGACAGGGGGGGTTCGCGATGAGCAGTTCTTC. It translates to CASSPTTGGVRDEQFF.

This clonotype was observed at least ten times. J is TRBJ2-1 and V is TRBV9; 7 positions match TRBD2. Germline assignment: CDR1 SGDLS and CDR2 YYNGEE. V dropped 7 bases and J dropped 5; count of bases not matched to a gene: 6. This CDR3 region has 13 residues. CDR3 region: CASGGDWNNEQFF. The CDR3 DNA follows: TGTGCCAGCGGGGGGGATTGGAACAATGAGCAGTTCTTC.

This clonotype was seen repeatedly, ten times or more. The CDR3 protein is CASSLQASNYEQYF. In nucleotides, the CDR3 is TGTGCCAGCAGCTTACAGGCGTCTAACTACGAGCAGTACTTC. The chain carries TRBV11-2 and TRBJ2-7; D not certain. CDR1 and CDR2 from the germline V gene are SGHAT and FQNNGV. Trimming stripped 2 bases from V and 3 bases from J, with 11 bases between. The CDR3 consists of 14 residues.

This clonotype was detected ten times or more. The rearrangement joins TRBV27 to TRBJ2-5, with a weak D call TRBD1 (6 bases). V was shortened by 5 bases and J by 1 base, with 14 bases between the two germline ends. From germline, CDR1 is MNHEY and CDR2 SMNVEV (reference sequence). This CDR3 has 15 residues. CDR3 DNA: TGTGCCAGCAGTCCCCGGACAGCGAGCCAAGAGACCCAGTACTTC. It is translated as CASSPRTASQETQYF.

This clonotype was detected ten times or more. The CDR3 DNA follows: TGTGCCAGCAGCAGGGTAGGCACTGAAGCTTTCTTT. Protein: CASSRVGTEAFF. The J gene is TRBJ1-1, the V gene TRBV12-3 or TRBV12-4; D might be TRBD1 (5 bases). This CDR3 contains 12 residues. Between the trimmed V and J ends, which lost 6 bases and 4 bases, there was a span of 9 bases.

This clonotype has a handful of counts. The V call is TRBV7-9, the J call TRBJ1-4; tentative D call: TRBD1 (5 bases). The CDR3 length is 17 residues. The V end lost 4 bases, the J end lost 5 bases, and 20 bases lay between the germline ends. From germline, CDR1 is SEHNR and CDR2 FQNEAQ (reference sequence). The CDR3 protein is CASSSREYGHENEKLFF. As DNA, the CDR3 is TGTGCCAGCAGCTCCCGGGAGTATGGACACGAGAATGAAAAACTGTTTTTT.

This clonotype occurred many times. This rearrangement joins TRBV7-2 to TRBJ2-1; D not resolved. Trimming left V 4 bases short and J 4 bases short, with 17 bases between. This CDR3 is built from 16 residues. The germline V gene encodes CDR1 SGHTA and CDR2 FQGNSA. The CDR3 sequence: CASSSTGPPRYNEQFF. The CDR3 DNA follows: TGTGCCAGCAGCTCCACCGGACCCCCTCGGTACAATGAGCAGTTCTTC.

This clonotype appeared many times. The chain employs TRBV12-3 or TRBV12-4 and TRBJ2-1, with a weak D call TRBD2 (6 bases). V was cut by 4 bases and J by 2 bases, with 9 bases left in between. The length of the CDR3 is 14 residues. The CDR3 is CASSSGTPYNEQFF. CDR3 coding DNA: TGTGCCAGCAGTTCCGGGACTCCCTACAATGAGCAGTTCTTC.

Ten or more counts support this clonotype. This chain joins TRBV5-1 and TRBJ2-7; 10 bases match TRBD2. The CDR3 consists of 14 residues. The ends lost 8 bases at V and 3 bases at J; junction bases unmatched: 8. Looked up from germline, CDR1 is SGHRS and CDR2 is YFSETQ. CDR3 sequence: CASTLAGEYYEQYF. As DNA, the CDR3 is TGCGCCAGTACCCTAGCGGGAGAGTACTACGAGCAGTACTTC.

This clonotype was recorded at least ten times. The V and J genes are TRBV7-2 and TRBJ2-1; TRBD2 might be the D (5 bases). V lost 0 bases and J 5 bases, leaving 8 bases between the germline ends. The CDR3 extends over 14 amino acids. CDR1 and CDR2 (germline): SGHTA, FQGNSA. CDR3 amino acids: CASSLAPEDNEQFF. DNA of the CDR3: TGTGCCAGCAGCTTAGCCCCGGAGGACAATGAGCAGTTCTTC.

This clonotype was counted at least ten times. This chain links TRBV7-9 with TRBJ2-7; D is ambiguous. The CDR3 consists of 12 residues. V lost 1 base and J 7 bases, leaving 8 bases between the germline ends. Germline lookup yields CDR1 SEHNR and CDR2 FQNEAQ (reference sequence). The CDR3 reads CASSLDQLEQYF. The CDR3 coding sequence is TGTGCCAGCAGCTTAGATCAATTGGAGCAGTACTTC.

In nucleotides, the CDR3 is TGCGCCAGCAGCTTGGCCGGGGCAACATATACCTACGAGCAGTACTTC. The encoded protein is CASSLAGATYTYEQYF. The chain links TRBV5-1 to TRBJ2-7; perhaps D is TRBD1 or TRBD2 (5 bases each). The CDR3 is 16 residues long. Germline CDR1 and CDR2: SGHRS and YFSETQ. V lost 0 bases to trimming and J lost 2 bases, with 15 bases between them.

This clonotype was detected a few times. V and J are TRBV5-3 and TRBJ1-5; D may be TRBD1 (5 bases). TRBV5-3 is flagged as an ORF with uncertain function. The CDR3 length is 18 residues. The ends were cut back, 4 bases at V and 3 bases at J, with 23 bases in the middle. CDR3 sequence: CARSGKGHPLSANQPQHF. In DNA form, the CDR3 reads TGTGCCAGAAGCGGGAAGGGGCACCCCCTGTCGGCCAATCAGCCCCAGCATTTT.

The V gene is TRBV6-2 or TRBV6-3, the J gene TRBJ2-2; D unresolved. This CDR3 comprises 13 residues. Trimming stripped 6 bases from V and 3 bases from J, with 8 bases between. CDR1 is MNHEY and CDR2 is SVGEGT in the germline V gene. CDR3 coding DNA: TGTGCCAGCAGCCGACTGGACACCGGGGAGCTGTTTTTT. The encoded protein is CASSRLDTGELFF.

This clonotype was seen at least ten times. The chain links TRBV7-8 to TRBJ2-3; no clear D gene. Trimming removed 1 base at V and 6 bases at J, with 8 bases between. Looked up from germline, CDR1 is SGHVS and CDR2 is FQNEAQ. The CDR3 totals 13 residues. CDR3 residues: CASSLEVRDTQYF. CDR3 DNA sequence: TGTGCCAGCAGCTTAGAAGTCAGGGATACGCAGTATTTT.

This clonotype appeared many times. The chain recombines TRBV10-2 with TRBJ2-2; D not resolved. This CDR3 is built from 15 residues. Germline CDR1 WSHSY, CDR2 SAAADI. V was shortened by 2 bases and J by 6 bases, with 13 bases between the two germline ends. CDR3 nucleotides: TGCGCCAGCAGTGAGCATCAGGACGCAGCCGGGGAGCTGTTTTTT. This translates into CASSEHQDAAGELFF.

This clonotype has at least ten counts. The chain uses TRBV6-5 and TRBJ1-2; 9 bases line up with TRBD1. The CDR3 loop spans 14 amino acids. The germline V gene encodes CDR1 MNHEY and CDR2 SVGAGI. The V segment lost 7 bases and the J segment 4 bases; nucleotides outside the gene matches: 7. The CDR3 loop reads CASTNTGGGYGYTF. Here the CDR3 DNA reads TGTGCCAGCACCAACACAGGGGGCGGCTATGGCTACACCTTC.

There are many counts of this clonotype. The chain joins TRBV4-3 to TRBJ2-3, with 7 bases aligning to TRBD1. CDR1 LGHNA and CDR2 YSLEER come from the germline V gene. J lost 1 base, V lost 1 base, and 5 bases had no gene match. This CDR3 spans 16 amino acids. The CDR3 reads CASSQAPGGGTDTQYF. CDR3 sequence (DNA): TGCGCCAGCAGCCAAGCACCAGGGGGTGGCACAGATACGCAGTATTTT.

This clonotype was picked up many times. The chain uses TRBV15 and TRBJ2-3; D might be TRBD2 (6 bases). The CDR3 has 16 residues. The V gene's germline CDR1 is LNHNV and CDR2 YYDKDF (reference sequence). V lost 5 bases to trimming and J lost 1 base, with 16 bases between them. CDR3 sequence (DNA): TGTGCCACCAGCTTCGGCCTATCGGGAGGCACAGATACGCAGTATTTT. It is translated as CATSFGLSGGTDTQYF.

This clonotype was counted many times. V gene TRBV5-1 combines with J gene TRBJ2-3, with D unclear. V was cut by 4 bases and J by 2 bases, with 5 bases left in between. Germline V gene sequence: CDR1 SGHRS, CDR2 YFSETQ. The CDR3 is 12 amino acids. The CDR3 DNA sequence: TGCGCCAGCAGCCAGAACACAGATACGCAGTATTTT. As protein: CASSQNTDTQYF. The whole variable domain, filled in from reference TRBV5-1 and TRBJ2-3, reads KAGVTQTPRYLIKTRGQQVTLSCSPISGHRSVSWYQQTPGQGLQFLFEYFSETQRNKGNFPGRFSGRQFSNSRSEMNVSTLELGDSALYLCASSQNTDTQYFGPGTRLTVL.

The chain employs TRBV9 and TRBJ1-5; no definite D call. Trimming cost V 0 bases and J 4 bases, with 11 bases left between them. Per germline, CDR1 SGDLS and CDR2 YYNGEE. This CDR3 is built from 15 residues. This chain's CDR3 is CASSVGVQLNQPQHF. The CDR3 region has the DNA TGTGCCAGCAGCGTAGGGGTACAGCTGAATCAGCCCCAGCATTTT. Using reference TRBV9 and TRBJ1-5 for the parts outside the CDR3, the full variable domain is DSGVTQTPKHLITATGQRVTLRCSPRSGDLSVYWYQQSLDQGLQFLIQYYNGEERAKGNILERFSAQQFPDLHSELNLSSLELGDSALYFCASSVGVQLNQPQHFGDGTRLSIL.

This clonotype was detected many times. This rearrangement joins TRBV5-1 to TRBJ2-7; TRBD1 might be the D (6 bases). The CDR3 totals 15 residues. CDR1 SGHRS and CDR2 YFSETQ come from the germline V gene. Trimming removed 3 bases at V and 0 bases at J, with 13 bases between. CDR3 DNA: TGCGCCAGCAGCTGGGCCGGACAGTCCTCCTACGAGCAGTACTTC. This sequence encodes CASSWAGQSSYEQYF.

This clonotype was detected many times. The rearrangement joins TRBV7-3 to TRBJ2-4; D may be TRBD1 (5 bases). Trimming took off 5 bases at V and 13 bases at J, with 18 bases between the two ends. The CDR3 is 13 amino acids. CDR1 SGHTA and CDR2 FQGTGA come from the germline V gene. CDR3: CASSDRQQMVQYF. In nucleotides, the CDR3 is TGTGCCAGCAGCGACCGACAGCAAATGGTCCAGTACTTC.

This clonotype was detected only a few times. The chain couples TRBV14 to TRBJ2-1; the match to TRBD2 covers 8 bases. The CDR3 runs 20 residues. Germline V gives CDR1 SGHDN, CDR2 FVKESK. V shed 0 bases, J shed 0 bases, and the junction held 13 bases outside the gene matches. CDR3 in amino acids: CASSQDWLQERGYSYNEQFF. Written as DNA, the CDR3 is TGTGCCAGCAGCCAAGATTGGTTACAGGAGCGGGGGTACTCCTACAATGAGCAGTTCTTC.